This TCR beta chain was captured by sequencing in a study of blood T cell repertoires in COVID-19. Regarding this clone: Additional DNA sequences in this sample encode the identical CDR3.

TCRdb keeps only in-frame clones here, not all; method: immunoSEQ multiplex PCR. This sample has about 370,000 clones, with around 89% found just once. Sequencing was done on a sample of PBMCs or T cells enriched from blood (not recorded which). The TCR comes from a man between 18 and 29 years old who had recovered from COVID-19.

This chain's CDR3 is CASSIEGSQPQHF. CDR3 bases: TGTGCCAGTAGTATAGAAGGGAGTCAGCCCCAGCATTTT. The rearrangement uses TRBV19 and TRBJ1-5; D gene ambiguous. V lost 0 bases and J lost 6, with 6 bases in between. This CDR3 spans 13 amino acids. Germline V lookup: CDR1 LNHDA, CDR2 SQIVND (reference sequence).